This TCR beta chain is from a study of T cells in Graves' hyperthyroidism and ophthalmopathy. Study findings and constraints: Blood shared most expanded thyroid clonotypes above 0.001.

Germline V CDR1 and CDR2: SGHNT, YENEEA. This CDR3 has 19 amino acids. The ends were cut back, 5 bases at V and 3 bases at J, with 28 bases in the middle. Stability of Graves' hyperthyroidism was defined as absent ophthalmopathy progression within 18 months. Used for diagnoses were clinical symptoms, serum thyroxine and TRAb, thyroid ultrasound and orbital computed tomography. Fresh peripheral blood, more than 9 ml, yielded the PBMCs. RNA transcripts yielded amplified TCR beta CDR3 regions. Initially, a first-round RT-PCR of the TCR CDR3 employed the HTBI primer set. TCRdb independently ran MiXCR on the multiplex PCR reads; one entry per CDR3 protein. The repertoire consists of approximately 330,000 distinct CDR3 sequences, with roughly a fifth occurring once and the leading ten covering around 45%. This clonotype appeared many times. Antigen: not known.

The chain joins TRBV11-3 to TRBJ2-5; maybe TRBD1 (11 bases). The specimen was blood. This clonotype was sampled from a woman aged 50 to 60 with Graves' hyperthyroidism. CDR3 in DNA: TGTGCCAGCAGCGGCCGGACAGGGGGCGGCCTAGCGGGAGAAGAGACCCAGTACTTC. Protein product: CASSGRTGGGLAGEETQYF.